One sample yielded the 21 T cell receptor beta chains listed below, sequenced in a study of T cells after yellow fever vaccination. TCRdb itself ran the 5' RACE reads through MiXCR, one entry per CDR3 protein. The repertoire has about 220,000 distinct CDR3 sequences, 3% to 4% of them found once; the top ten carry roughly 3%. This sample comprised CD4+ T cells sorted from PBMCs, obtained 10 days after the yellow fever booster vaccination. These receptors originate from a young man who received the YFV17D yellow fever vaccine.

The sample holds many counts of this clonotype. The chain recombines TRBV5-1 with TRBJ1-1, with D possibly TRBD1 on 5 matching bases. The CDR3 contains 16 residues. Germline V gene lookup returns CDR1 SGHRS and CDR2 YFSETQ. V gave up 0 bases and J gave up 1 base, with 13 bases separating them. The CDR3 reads CASSLAQGIENTEAFF. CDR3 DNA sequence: TGCGCCAGCAGCTTGGCTCAGGGTATCGAGAACACTGAAGCTTTCTTT.

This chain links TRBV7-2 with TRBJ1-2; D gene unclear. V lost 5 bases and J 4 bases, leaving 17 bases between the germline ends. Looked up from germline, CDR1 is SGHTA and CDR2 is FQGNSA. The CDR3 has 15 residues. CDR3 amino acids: CASSEIRTETYGYTF. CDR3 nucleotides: TGTGCCAGCAGCGAAATACGGACGGAGACCTATGGCTACACCTTC.

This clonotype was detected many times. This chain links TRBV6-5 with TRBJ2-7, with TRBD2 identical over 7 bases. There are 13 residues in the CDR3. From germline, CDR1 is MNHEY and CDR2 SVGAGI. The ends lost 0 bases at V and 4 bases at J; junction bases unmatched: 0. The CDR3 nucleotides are TGTGCCAGCAGTTACTCGCGGGGGTACGAGCAGTACGTC. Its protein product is CASSYSRGYEQYV.

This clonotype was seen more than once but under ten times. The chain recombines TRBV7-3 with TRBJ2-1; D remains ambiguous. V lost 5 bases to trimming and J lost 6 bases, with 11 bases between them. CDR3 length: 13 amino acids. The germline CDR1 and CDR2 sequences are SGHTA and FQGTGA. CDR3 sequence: CASSVKGGNEQFF. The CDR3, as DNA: TGTGCCAGCAGCGTTAAGGGTGGCAATGAGCAGTTCTTC.

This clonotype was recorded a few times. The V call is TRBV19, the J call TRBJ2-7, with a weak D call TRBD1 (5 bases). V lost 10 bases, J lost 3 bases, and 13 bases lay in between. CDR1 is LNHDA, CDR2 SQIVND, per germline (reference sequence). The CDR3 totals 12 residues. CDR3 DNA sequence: TGTGCCACCAGGGCAGGGAACTACGAGCAGTACTTC. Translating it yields CATRAGNYEQYF. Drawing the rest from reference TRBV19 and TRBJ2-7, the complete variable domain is DGGITQSPKYLFRKEGQNVTLSCEQNLNHDAMYWYRQDPGQGLRLIYYSQIVNDFQKGDIAEGYSVSREKKESFPLTVTSAQKNPTAFYLCATRAGNYEQYFGPGTRLTVT.

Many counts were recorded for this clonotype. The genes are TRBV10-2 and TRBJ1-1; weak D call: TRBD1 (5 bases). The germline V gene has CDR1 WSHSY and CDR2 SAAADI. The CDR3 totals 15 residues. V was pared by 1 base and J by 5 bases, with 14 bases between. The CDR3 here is CASSELGLGGTEAFF. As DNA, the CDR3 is TGCGCCAGCAGTGAGTTGGGCCTCGGGGGGACTGAAGCTTTCTTT.

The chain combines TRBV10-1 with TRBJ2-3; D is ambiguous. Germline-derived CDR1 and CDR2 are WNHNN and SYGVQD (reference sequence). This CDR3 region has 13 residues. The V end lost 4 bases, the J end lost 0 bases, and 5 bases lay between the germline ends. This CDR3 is CASSASSTDTQYF. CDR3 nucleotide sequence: TGCGCCAGCAGTGCTTCTAGCACAGATACGCAGTATTTT.

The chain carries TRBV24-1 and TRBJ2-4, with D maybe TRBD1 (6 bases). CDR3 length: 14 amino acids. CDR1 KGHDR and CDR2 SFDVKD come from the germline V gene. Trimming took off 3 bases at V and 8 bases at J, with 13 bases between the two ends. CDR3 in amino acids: CATSDGGASDIQYF. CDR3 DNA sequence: TGTGCCACCAGTGATGGGGGCGCGAGCGACATTCAGTACTTC.

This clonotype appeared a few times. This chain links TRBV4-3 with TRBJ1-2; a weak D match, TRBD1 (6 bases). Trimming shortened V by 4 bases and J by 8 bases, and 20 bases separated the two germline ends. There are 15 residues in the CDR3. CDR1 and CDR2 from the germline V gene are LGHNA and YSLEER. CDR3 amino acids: CASSRSIQGSSGYTF. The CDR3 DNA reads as TGCGCCAGCAGCCGCTCGATACAGGGTAGTTCGGGCTACACCTTC.

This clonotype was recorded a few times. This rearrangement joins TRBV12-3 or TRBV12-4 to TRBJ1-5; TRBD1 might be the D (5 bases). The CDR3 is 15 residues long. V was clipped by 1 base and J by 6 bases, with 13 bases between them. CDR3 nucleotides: TGTGCCAGCAGTTTAGGAGGGACGCTAACTCAGCCCCAGCATTTT. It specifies CASSLGGTLTQPQHF.

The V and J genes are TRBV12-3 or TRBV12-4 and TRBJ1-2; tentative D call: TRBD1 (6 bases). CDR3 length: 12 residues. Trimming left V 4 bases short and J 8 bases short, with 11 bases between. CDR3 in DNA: TGTGCCAGCAGTTCCAGGGGCAGAGGCTACACCTTC. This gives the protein CASSSRGRGYTF.

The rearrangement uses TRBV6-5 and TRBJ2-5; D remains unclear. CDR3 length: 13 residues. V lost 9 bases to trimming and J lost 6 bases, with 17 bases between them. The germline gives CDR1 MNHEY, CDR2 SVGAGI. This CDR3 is CASSVWGSKTQYF. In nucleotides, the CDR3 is TGTGCCAGTTCGGTGTGGGGTTCGAAGACCCAGTACTTC.

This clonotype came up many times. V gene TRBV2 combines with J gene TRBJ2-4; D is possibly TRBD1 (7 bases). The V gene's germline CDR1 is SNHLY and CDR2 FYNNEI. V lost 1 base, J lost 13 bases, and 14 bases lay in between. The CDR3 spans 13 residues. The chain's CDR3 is CASSEGGAGGQYF. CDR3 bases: TGTGCCAGCAGTGAAGGTGGCGCAGGGGGGCAGTACTTC.

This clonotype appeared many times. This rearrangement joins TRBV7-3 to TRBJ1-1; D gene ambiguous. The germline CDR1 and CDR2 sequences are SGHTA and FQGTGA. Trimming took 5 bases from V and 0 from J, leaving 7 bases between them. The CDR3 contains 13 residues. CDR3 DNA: TGTGCCAGCAGCGTGGAAATGAACACTGAAGCTTTCTTT. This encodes CASSVEMNTEAFF.

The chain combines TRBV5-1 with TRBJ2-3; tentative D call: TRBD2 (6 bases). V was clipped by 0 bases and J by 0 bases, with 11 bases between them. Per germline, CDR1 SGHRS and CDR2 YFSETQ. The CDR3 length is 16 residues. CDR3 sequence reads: CASSLEVAASTDTQYF. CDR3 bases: TGCGCCAGCAGCTTGGAGGTAGCGGCGAGCACAGATACGCAGTATTTT.

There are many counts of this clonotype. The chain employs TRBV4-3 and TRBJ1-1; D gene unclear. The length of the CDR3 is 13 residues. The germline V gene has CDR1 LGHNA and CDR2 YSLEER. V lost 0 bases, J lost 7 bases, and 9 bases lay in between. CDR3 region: CASSQELGNEAFF. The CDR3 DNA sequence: TGCGCCAGCAGCCAAGAATTAGGGAATGAAGCTTTCTTT.

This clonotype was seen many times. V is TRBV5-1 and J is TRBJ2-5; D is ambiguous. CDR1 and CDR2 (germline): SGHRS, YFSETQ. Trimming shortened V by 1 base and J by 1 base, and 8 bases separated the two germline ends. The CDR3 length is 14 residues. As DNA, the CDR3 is TGCGCCAGCAGCTTGCTCGTAACCCAAGAGACCCAGTACTTC. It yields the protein CASSLLVTQETQYF.

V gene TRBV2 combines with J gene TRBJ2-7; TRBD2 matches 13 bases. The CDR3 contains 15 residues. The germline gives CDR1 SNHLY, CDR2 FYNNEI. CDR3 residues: CPSSERTSGGYEQYV. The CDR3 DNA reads TGTCCCAGCAGTGAAAGGACTAGCGGGGGATACGAGCAGTACGTC.

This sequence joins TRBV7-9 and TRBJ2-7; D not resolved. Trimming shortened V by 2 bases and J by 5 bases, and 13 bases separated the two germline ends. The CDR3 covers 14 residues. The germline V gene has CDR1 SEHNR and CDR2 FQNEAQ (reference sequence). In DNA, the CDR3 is TGTGCCAGCAGCTTACAGTCAAAGGTGAACGAGCAGTACTTC. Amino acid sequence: CASSLQSKVNEQYF.

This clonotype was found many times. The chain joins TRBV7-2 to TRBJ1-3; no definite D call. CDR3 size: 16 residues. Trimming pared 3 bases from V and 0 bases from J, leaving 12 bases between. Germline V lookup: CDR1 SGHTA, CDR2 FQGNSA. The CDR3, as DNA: TGTGCCAGCAGCTTCTTGAATAGAGACTCTGGAAACACCATATATTTT. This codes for CASSFLNRDSGNTIYF. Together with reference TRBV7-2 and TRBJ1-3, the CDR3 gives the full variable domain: GAGVSQSPSNKVTEKGKDVELRCDPISGHTALYWYRQSLGQGLEFLIYFQGNSAPDKSGLPSDRFSAERTGGSVSTLTIQRTQQEDSAVYLCASSFLNRDSGNTIYFGEGSWLTVV.

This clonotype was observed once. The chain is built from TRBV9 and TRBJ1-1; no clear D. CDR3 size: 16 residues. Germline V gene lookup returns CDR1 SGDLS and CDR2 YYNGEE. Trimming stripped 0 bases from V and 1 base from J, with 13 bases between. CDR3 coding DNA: TGTGCCAGCAGCGTAGAGCCCTCTCAGGCGAACACTGAAGCTTTCTTT. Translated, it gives CASSVEPSQANTEAFF.